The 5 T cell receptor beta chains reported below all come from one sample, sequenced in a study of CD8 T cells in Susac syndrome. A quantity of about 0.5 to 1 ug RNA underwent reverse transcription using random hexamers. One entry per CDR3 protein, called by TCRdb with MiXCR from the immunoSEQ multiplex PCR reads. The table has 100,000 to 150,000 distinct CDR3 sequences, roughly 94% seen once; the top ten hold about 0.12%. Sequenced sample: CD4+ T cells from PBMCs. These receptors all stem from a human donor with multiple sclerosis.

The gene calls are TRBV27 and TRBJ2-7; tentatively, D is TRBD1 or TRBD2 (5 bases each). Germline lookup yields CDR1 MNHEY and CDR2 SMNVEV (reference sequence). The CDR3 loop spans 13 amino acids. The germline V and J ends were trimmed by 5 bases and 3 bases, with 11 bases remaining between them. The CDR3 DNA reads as TGTGCCAGCAGTCCCCGGGACGGCTACGAGCAGTACTTC. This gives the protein CASSPRDGYEQYF.

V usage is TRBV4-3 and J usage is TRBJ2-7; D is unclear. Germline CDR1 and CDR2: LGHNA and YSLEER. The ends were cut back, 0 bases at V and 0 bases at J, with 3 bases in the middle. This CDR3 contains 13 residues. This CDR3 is CASSQETSYEQYF. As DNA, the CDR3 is TGCGCCAGCAGCCAAGAGACCTCCTACGAGCAGTACTTC.

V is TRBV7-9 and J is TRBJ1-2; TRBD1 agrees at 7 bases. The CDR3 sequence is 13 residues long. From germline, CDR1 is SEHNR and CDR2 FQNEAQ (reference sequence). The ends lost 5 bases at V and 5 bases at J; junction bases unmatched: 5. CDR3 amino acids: CASSPQGRYGYTF. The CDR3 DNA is TGTGCCAGCAGCCCACAGGGGAGGTATGGCTACACCTTC.

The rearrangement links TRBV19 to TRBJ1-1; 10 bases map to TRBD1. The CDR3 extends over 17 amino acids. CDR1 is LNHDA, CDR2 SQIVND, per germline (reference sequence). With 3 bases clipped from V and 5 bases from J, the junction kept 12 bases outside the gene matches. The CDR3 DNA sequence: TGTGCCAGTAGTATCCTTGGACAGGGGGGCCGGAGGACTGAAGCTTTCTTT. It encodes CASSILGQGGRRTEAFF.

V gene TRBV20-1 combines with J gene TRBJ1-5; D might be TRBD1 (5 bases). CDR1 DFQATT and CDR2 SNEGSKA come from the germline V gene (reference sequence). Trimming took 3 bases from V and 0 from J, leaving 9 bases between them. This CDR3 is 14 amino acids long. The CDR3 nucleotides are TGCAGTGCTAGTATAGGGGATAGCAATCAGCCCCAGCATTTT. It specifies CSASIGDSNQPQHF.